Included here is one TCR beta chain sequence, with context. The data are from a study of tumor-infiltrating lymphocytes in oesophageal squamous cell carcinoma. The CDR3 spans 15 residues. V was trimmed by 7 bases and J by 5 bases, leaving 20 bases between them. Germline loops: CDR1 MDHEN, CDR2 SYDVKM. TCRdb independently ran MiXCR on the PCR reads; one entry per CDR3 protein. The sample shows 15,000 to 20,000 distinct CDR3 sequences, 35% to 45% of them seen only once. V usage is TRBV28 and J usage is TRBJ1-1, with D tentatively TRBD1 (5 bases). Sequenced material: normal esophageal tissue next to the tumor. The receptor was isolated from a female donor with esophageal squamous cell carcinoma. DNA for the CDR3: TGTGCCAGCACGCCCATGGGGGTAAGCTCTACTGAAGCTTTCTTT. This codes for CASTPMGVSSTEAFF.